This TCR beta chain stems from a study of T cell repertoires in cytomegalovirus infection. As for the study in general: The public TCR beta signatures pointed to both CMV infection and matching HLA type. Study conclusions and caveats: Carriage of CMV together with the relevant HLA was identifiable through cumulative public TCR beta family frequency. In two of eight donors, the top clonotype was HLA-C-restricted CMV-specific.

To note about this clonotype: Its cognate antigen is unknown.

Germline CDR1 and CDR2: SGHKS and YYEKEE (reference sequence). V shed 0 bases and J shed 7 bases, with 8 bases lying between them. The CDR3 is 13 residues long. TCRdb re-analysed the reads in MiXCR, keeping a single row per CDR3 protein. This table holds 150,000 to 200,000 distinct CDR3 sequences, over 15% found once. Sequencing was done on a sample of CD8+ T cells from PBMCs. The chain has TRBV5-5 and TRBJ2-1; D is perhaps TRBD1 (5 bases). This sequence originates from a human donor in good health (CMV status not recorded). Some clones in this sample may be carry-over from other donors' samples. The CDR3 DNA reads as TGTGCCAGCAGCTTGGGGGGCATGAATGAGCAGTTCTTC. The encoded protein is CASSLGGMNEQFF.